The source of this T cell receptor (beta chain) is a study of brain metastases from non-small cell lung cancer. Study-wide points: Compared with their matched primary tumors, roughly two thirds of brain metastases showed expanded T-cell clones. TCR repertoires overlapped largely between brain metastases and matched primaries. Brain metastases had lower T-cell infiltration than primary tumors.

V lost 2 bases to trimming and J lost 1 base, with 18 bases between them. The CDR3 covers 18 residues. Per the germline V gene, CDR1 is KGHSH and CDR2 is LQKENI. Clones were read by immunoSEQ multiplex PCR, and TCRdb kept only the in-frame ones, dropping some. This sample has 4,500 or so clones, with about four fifths found just once. Comment on this clone: The antigen remains unidentified.

This chain joins TRBV18 and TRBJ2-1; D gene unclear. The sample consisted of primary lung tumor tissue. The TCR comes from a donor at least 40 years old with non-small cell lung cancer. The CDR3 loop reads CASSPVAARSGSYNEQFF. In nucleotides, the CDR3 is TGTGCCAGCTCACCAGTAGCCGCTAGGTCCGGGTCCTACAATGAGCAGTTCTTC.